This is a list of T cell receptor beta chains from one sample in a study of blood T cell repertoires in COVID-19. Libraries were prepared by immunoSEQ multiplex PCR; TCRdb keeps only in-frame clonotypes and omits some of them. The sample has about 400,000 clones, roughly 88% seen once. Sequences were obtained from PBMCs or T cells enriched from blood (not recorded which). These receptors were collected from a woman in her 30s with acute COVID-19. CDR3s leave out the opening cysteine and the closing phenylalanine or tryptophan.

cdr3_length: 10
v_call: TRBV12-3/TRBV12-4
cdr3_aa: ASSLRGYEQY

cdr3_length: 11
v_call: TRBV28
cdr3_aa: GSFTGQSYGYT

cdr3_length: 12
v_call: TRBV2
cdr3_aa: ASSEIPGNQPQH

cdr3_length: 14
v_call: TRBV4-2
cdr3_aa: ASSAIAGGPTDTQY

cdr3_length: 13
v_call: TRBV29-1
cdr3_aa: SVEGVQGSRYGYT

cdr3_length: 16
v_call: TRBV10-3
cdr3_aa: AISERLAGGLSADTQY

cdr3_length: 11
v_call: TRBV19
cdr3_aa: ASSRQGTGELF

cdr3_length: 11
v_call: TRBV6-5
cdr3_aa: ASSHGTGPEAF

cdr3_length: 11
v_call: TRBV7-2
cdr3_aa: ASSLDSANEQY

cdr3_length: 14
v_call: TRBV12-5
cdr3_aa: ASGLVLQGRGDTQY

cdr3_length: 15
v_call: TRBV19
cdr3_aa: ASSNPPSGGYTGELF

cdr3_length: 11
v_call: TRBV5-4
cdr3_aa: ASSLRSADTQY

cdr3_length: 12
v_call: TRBV5-1
cdr3_aa: ASSFLGVDTEAF

cdr3_length: 13
v_call: TRBV19
cdr3_aa: ASRLPGHRGNTIY

cdr3_length: 11
v_call: TRBV12-5
cdr3_aa: ASGLTGHYGYT

cdr3_length: 12
v_call: TRBV7-6
cdr3_aa: ASSPGGTYNEQF

cdr3_length: 9
v_call: TRBV9
cdr3_aa: ASSNPGTQY

cdr3_length: 11
v_call: TRBV24-1
cdr3_aa: ATSVGSGTEAF

cdr3_length: 11
v_call: TRBV4-1
cdr3_aa: ASSQDIEGRAF

cdr3_length: 14
v_call: TRBV9
cdr3_aa: ASSAGGASRTYEQY

cdr3_length: 12
v_call: TRBV4-1
cdr3_aa: ASSLTGDNSPLH

cdr3_length: 12
v_call: TRBV19
cdr3_aa: ASSLAGTHNEQF

cdr3_length: 12
v_call: TRBV6-5
cdr3_aa: ASSRDRGIDGYT

cdr3_length: 13
v_call: TRBV29-1
cdr3_aa: SVEDPMDSNYGYT

cdr3_length: 10
v_call: TRBV7-9
cdr3_aa: ASSPRVHEQY

cdr3_length: 12
v_call: TRBV6-5
cdr3_aa: ASSSPSSGNTIY

cdr3_length: 14
v_call: TRBV23-1
cdr3_aa: ASSHLDTSSSYEQY

cdr3_length: 14
v_call: TRBV7-3
cdr3_aa: ASSPTLDTRTGELF

cdr3_length: 12
v_call: TRBV7-9
cdr3_aa: ASSRTGTNEKLF

cdr3_length: 12
v_call: TRBV7-8
cdr3_aa: ASSSDRVLYEQY

cdr3_length: 12
v_call: TRBV28
cdr3_aa: ASSPGGSGNTIY

cdr3_length: 12
v_call: TRBV27
cdr3_aa: ASSHRGLVGELF

cdr3_length: 10
v_call: TRBV2
cdr3_aa: ASIPGGLEQF

cdr3_length: 10
v_call: TRBV29-1
cdr3_aa: SVLDKSYEQY

cdr3_length: 12
v_call: TRBV19
cdr3_aa: ASRPLAGTGELF

cdr3_length: 12
v_call: TRBV18
cdr3_aa: ASSPPSQNTEAF

cdr3_length: 13
v_call: TRBV4-1
cdr3_aa: ASSQGRGGSTEAF

cdr3_length: 12
v_call: TRBV4-1
cdr3_aa: ASSHYVATGEQF

cdr3_length: 9
v_call: TRBV9
cdr3_aa: ASSRGDTQY

cdr3_length: 14
v_call: TRBV7-9
cdr3_aa: ASSSRLAGAQETQY

cdr3_length: 14
v_call: TRBV7-9
cdr3_aa: ASSSTGPNSGNTIY

cdr3_length: 13
v_call: TRBV6-5
cdr3_aa: ASSYGNRGNTEAF

cdr3_length: 12
v_call: TRBV6-6
cdr3_aa: ASTRGGALETQY